Each of the 2 T cell receptor beta chains below was sequenced from the same sample in a study of naive and memory T cell subsets. The beta constant-region primer was an equimolar mix of two oligonucleotides covering TRBC1 and TRBC2. TCRdb re-called the UMI-ligation and nested PCR reads with MiXCR, one entry per CDR3 protein. Of 81,000 or so distinct CDR3 sequences listed, 7% are singletons. The sample taken for sequencing was central memory CD4+ T cells from blood. These receptors all stem from a human donor in good health.

Of note for this clonotype: The junction departs from germline at one end; a sequencing error may be responsible. V gene TRBV4-3 combines with J gene TRBJ2-3; possibly TRBD1 or TRBD2 for D (5 bases each). The CDR3 loop spans 15 amino acids. From germline, CDR1 is LGHNA and CDR2 YSLEER. Here the CDR3 DNA reads TGCGCCAGAAGCCAATTGTGGGGGAATACAGATACGCAGTATTTT. Translated: CARSQLWGNTDTQYF.

This clonotype appeared many times. The rearrangement joins TRBV7-2 to TRBJ2-1; perhaps TRBD2 as D (5 bases). CDR3 length: 13 residues. Germline V lookup: CDR1 SGHTA, CDR2 FQGNSA. V lost 6 bases and J lost 6, with 12 bases in between. The CDR3 protein is CASRLTRGNEQFF. The DNA for the CDR3 is TGTGCCAGCAGGCTTACACGGGGCAATGAGCAGTTCTTC.